Listed below are T cell receptor beta chains from one sample, sequenced in a study of cytomegalovirus exposure and HLA in healthy donors. Assay used: immunoSEQ multiplex PCR; TCRdb lists only in-frame clones, some missing. The sample has some 120,000 clones, under 85% seen once. The sample taken for sequencing was PBMCs. The receptor set was obtained from a woman in her 50s in good health and CMV-seropositive. Each CDR3 is given with its conserved first and last residue. A D gene is named only where the DNA matches it firmly. Clone size appears in some rows only: once, few, many, or a class for an expanded clone.

j_call | v_call | d_call | clone_size | cdr3_nt | cdr3_aa
TRBJ2-5 | TRBV29-1 | TRBD2 | NA | TGCAGCGTGTCCCCCGGACTAGCCCAAGAGACCCAGTACTTC | CSVSPGLAQETQYF
TRBJ1-1 | TRBV19 | NA | NA | TGTGCCAGTAGTAAGGGACAAGTGAACACTGAAGCTTTCTTT | CASSKGQVNTEAFF
TRBJ2-3 | TRBV4-2 | TRBD2 | NA | TGTGCCAGCAGCCGCGTAGCGGGGGGGCGTTCAGATACGCAGTATTTT | CASSRVAGGRSDTQYF
TRBJ2-7 | TRBV30 | TRBD2 | NA | TGTGCCTGGAGTGTAAGCGGGAGCTCCTACGAGCAGTACTTC | CAWSVSGSSYEQYF
TRBJ2-5 | TRBV4-1 | NA | NA | TGCGCCAGCAGCCAAGGGGGGTTGGGGGGAGAGACCCAGTACTTC | CASSQGGLGGETQYF
TRBJ2-3 | TRBV19 | NA | once | TGTGCCAGTAGTATGAACGGAGGCACAGATACGCAGTATTTT | CASSMNGGTDTQYF
TRBJ2-1 | TRBV28 | TRBD2 | NA | TGTGCCAGCACCTCCCCCGCGGGGCGGGGGGCCCTTGATGAGCAGTTCTTC | CASTSPAGRGALDEQFF
TRBJ2-1 | TRBV18 | TRBD1 | few | TGTGCCAGCTCACCTACAGGGGTCCGCTCCTACAATGAGCAGTTCTTC | CASSPTGVRSYNEQFF
TRBJ1-2 | TRBV25-1 | NA | once | TGTGCCAGCAGTGACCCGGTGAGGAACTATGGCTACACCTTC | CASSDPVRNYGYTF
TRBJ1-2 | TRBV6-1 | NA | once | TGTGCCAGCAGTCGGGTTTTCTATGGCTACACCTTC | CASSRVFYGYTF
TRBJ2-3 | TRBV2 | NA | NA | TGTGCCAGCAGCCCTCTAAATCATGCGGGAGATACGCAGTATTTT | CASSPLNHAGDTQYF
TRBJ1-2 | TRBV27 | NA | few | TGTGCCAGCAGTTTATCTGCCTCAGGGGCCCGTGGCTACACCTTC | CASSLSASGARGYTF
TRBJ1-2 | TRBV18 | NA | few | TGTGCCAGCTCACCACGGGACAATGACTATGGCTACACCTTC | CASSPRDNDYGYTF
TRBJ1-3 | TRBV29-1 | NA | NA | TGCAGCGTTGAAACTCCTGGAAACACCATATATTTT | CSVETPGNTIYF
TRBJ2-7 | TRBV5-4 | TRBD1 | NA | TGTGCCAGCAGCTTGAGACAGGGTACCAACGAGCAGTACTTC | CASSLRQGTNEQYF
TRBJ1-2 | TRBV7-3 | TRBD1 | NA | TGTGCCAGCAGCCCGGGGGACAGGGGTTTTGGCTACACCTTC | CASSPGDRGFGYTF
TRBJ1-2 | TRBV30 | NA | NA | TGTGCCTGGAGTGTAATGGGAGGGTCTGGCTACACCTTC | CAWSVMGGSGYTF
TRBJ2-1 | TRBV4-3 | TRBD2 | NA | TGCGCCAGCAGCCCCGGACTAGCGGGGGGGAGAAGGTACAATGAGCAGTTCTTC | CASSPGLAGGRRYNEQFF
TRBJ1-1 | TRBV6-1 | TRBD1 | few | TGTGCCAGCAGTACAGGGGGCACTGAAGCTTTCTTT | CASSTGGTEAFF
TRBJ2-1 | TRBV5-4 | NA | NA | TGTGCCAGCAGCTTGAGGACAGGAGGGGCCTACAATGAGCAGTTCTTC | CASSLRTGGAYNEQFF
TRBJ2-3 | TRBV12-1 | NA | NA | TGTGCCAGCAGCTTGAAACTAGCGACGAAGAATACGCAGTATTTT | CASSLKLATKNTQYF
TRBJ2-5 | TRBV5-1 | NA | NA | TGCGCCAGCAGCTTGGCAGGGCCAGAGACCCAGTACTTC | CASSLAGPETQYF
TRBJ2-3 | TRBV5-8 | TRBD1 | NA | TGTGCCAGCAGCCAAGGACAGGGTGGAGATACGCAGTATTTT | CASSQGQGGDTQYF
TRBJ2-7 | TRBV11-3 | TRBD1 | NA | TGTGCCAGCAGTTTGCAGGGGGCTTTTGAGCAGTACTTC | CASSLQGAFEQYF
TRBJ2-3 | TRBV7-3 | NA | NA | TGTGCCAGCAGCTTAGTACTAGGTGGGACAGATACGCAGTATTTT | CASSLVLGGTDTQYF
TRBJ1-6 | TRBV9 | NA | NA | TGTGCCAGCTTCCTGAGGGGGGGGCACAATTCACCCCTCCACTTT | CASFLRGGHNSPLHF
TRBJ1-5 | TRBV4-2 | TRBD1 | few | TGTGCCAGCAGCACAGGGGGAAGCAATCAGCCCCAGCATTTT | CASSTGGSNQPQHF
TRBJ2-1 | TRBV29-1 | TRBD2 | NA | TGCAGCGTTGAGAGGGTAGCGGGGGGTGGGGATGAGCAGTTCTTC | CSVERVAGGGDEQFF
TRBJ2-3 | TRBV4-3 | TRBD1 | NA | TGCGCCAGCAGTCTTAAGTCCCCAGGGGGCGCTGGCACAGATACGCAGTATTTT | CASSLKSPGGAGTDTQYF
TRBJ2-1 | TRBV4-3 | TRBD1 | once | TGCGCCAGCAGCCATGACATGGGACAGGGGATTTACAATGAGCAGTTCTTC | CASSHDMGQGIYNEQFF
TRBJ2-7 | TRBV7-9 | NA | NA | TGTGCCAGCAGCTTTGACGGGCCGGGGGAGCAGTACTTC | CASSFDGPGEQYF
TRBJ1-1 | TRBV13 | TRBD1 | NA | TGTGCCAGCAACAATCACAGGGGATCCCTTGACACTGAAGCTTTCTTT | CASNNHRGSLDTEAFF
TRBJ2-7 | TRBV11-2 | NA | NA | TGTGCCAGCAGGGGGGGTTCCTACGAGCAGTACTTC | CASRGGSYEQYF
TRBJ1-1 | TRBV5-1 | NA | NA | TGCGCCAGCAGCGCCGGACAGATGAACACTGAAGCTTTCTTT | CASSAGQMNTEAFF
TRBJ2-1 | TRBV5-1 | NA | NA | TGCGCCAGCAGCTTGCAGTACAATGAGCAGTTCTTC | CASSLQYNEQFF
TRBJ1-1 | TRBV5-1 | NA | NA | TGCGCCAGCAGCTTGGGACAGGTCACGAACACTGAAGCTTTCTTT | CASSLGQVTNTEAFF
TRBJ2-6 | TRBV19 | TRBD1 | NA | TGTGCCACCGGGACAGGGTACTCTGGGGCCAACGTCCTGACTTTC | CATGTGYSGANVLTF
TRBJ1-1 | TRBV11-2 | NA | NA | TGTGCCAGCAGCTTCCCAGGGGACCTGAACACTGAAGCTTTCTTT | CASSFPGDLNTEAFF